This T cell receptor (beta chain) was documented in a study of blood T cell repertoires in COVID-19. The data were produced by immunoSEQ multiplex PCR, yet TCRdb's version contains in-frame clones alone and is incomplete. This repertoire shows about 84,000 clones, around 83% found once; its top ten account for approximately 39%. Input material: peripheral blood. The source is an elderly man with active or convalescent COVID-19.

The CDR3 nucleotides read TGTGCCAGCAGCTTGGACAGGGCAGTTACCGGGGAGCTGTTTTTT. Residues: CASSLDRAVTGELFF. The J gene is TRBJ2-2, the V gene TRBV5-8; a possible D gene is TRBD1 (6 bases). Trimming took off 0 bases at V and 5 bases at J, with 11 bases between the two ends. This CDR3 region has 15 residues. Germline values: CDR1 SGHTS, CDR2 YDEGEE.